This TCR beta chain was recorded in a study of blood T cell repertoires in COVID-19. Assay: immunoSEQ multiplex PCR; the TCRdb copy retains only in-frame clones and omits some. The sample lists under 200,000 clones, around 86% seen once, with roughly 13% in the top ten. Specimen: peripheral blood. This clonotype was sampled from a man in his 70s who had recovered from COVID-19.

CDR3 coding DNA: TGCAGCGTTGAGGGACTAGCGGGAGGGAAGAGCTCCTACGAGCAGTACTTC. It specifies CSVEGLAGGKSSYEQYF. J is TRBJ2-7 and V is TRBV29-1; 16 bases align to TRBD2. The V gene's germline CDR1 is SQVTM and CDR2 ANQGSEA. J was trimmed by 0 bases and V by 3 bases; bases with no gene match: 5. CDR3 length: 17 amino acids.